Following are 9 T cell receptor beta chains from one sample sequenced in a study of T cell repertoires in cytomegalovirus infection. TCRdb re-called the reads with MiXCR, one entry per CDR3 protein. The sample consists of about 310,000 distinct CDR3 sequences, more than 20% of them appearing once. Their recognized antigens are unknown. This material consisted of cultured PBMCs, taken from culture after CMV antigen stimulation. The receptors originated from a human donor in good health (CMV status not recorded). Some clones in this sample may be carry-over from other donors' samples.

The table lists this clonotype with a few counts. V usage is TRBV11-2 and J usage is TRBJ2-3, with 9 bases fitting TRBD2. The CDR3 totals 16 residues. The V gene end was trimmed by 4 bases and the J gene end by 4 bases; junction bases not matched to a gene: 9. Germline V CDR1 and CDR2: SGHAT, FQNNGV. The CDR3 spells CASSSFLAGDPDTQYF. The CDR3 DNA follows: TGTGCCAGCAGCTCCTTTTTAGCGGGAGACCCAGATACGCAGTATTTT. Combining the CDR3 with reference TRBV11-2 and TRBJ2-3 gives the whole variable domain EAGVAQSPRYKIIEKRQSVAFWCNPISGHATLYWYQQILGQGPKLLIQFQNNGVVDDSQLPKDRFSAERLKGVDSTLKIQPAKLEDSAVYLCASSSFLAGDPDTQYFGPGTRLTVL.

There are many counts of this clonotype. The rearrangement joins TRBV7-2 to TRBJ1-1; possibly TRBD1 for D (5 bases). V was cut by 2 bases and J by 3 bases, with 10 bases left in between. CDR1 and CDR2 from the germline V gene are SGHTA and FQGNSA. CDR3 length equals 14 residues. DNA of the CDR3: TGTGCCAGCAGCTTAAATCGGGGGGACACTGAAGCTTTCTTT. This codes for CASSLNRGDTEAFF.

Turning to this clonotype: A read error is possible here, since a much larger clone lies one base away. This chain links TRBV28 with TRBJ2-7; D gene ambiguous. The CDR3 has 14 residues. V gave up 6 bases and J gave up 0 bases, with 12 bases separating them. Germline V gene lookup returns CDR1 MDHEN and CDR2 SYDVKM. For the CDR3, the DNA is TGTGCCAGCAGCCCCGATCCTAGCTCCTACGAGCAGTACGTC. Protein: CASSPDPSSYEQYV.

V is TRBV10-3 and J is TRBJ1-6; 8 bases match TRBD1. Germline V lookup: CDR1 ENHRY, CDR2 SYGVKD. This CDR3 is 16 amino acids long. Trimming at V came to 4 bases and at J to 10 bases, leaving 12 bases not matched to a gene. The CDR3 DNA follows: TGTGCCATCAGTGCCGGACAGGGTACCTCTGGGTCACCCCTCCACTTT. Translated, it gives CAISAGQGTSGSPLHF.

This clonotype was counted ten times or more. V and J are TRBV7-2 and TRBJ2-3, with TRBD1 matching over 12 bases. The CDR3 sequence is 17 residues long. Germline V gene data show CDR1 as SGHTA and CDR2 as FQGNSA. The V segment lost 7 bases and the J segment 6 bases; nucleotides outside the gene matches: 14. CDR3 sequence reads: CASTHGGQGAKLDTQYF. The CDR3 DNA is TGTGCCAGCACCCACGGGGGACAGGGGGCTAAGTTGGATACGCAGTATTTT. The variable domain in full, completed from reference TRBV7-2 and TRBJ2-3, reads GAGVSQSPSNKVTEKGKDVELRCDPISGHTALYWYRQSLGQGLEFLIYFQGNSAPDKSGLPSDRFSAERTGGSVSTLTIQRTQQEDSAVYLCASTHGGQGAKLDTQYFGPGTRLTVL.

This clonotype showed up many times. The chain has TRBV5-6 and TRBJ2-5; TRBD1 or TRBD2 may be the D gene (5 bases each). V lost 4 bases and J 4 bases, leaving 11 bases between the germline ends. CDR1 and CDR2 (germline): SGHDT, YYEEEE. The CDR3 totals 13 residues. This chain's CDR3 is CASSPPGRETQYF. CDR3 nucleotide sequence: TGTGCCAGCAGCCCCCCAGGGAGAGAGACCCAGTACTTC.

This clonotype was counted ten times or more. This chain uses TRBV7-6 with TRBJ1-4; 7 nucleotides match TRBD1. CDR3 length: 16 amino acids. Trimming cost V 5 bases and J 3 bases; bases outside gene matches: 9. CDR1 and CDR2 (germline): SGHVS, FNYEAQ. The CDR3 DNA reads as TGTGCCAGCAGCCCCCTTACAGGGGCACCTAATGAAAAACTGTTTTTT. It specifies CASSPLTGAPNEKLFF.

The J gene is TRBJ2-3, the V gene TRBV5-1, with D unclear. CDR3 length: 14 amino acids. Germline V gives CDR1 SGHRS, CDR2 YFSETQ. Trimming left V 2 bases short and J 6 bases short, with 13 bases between. CDR3 loop: CASSLGRLGDTQYF. CDR3 nucleotides: TGCGCCAGCAGCTTAGGCCGGTTGGGGGATACGCAGTATTTT.

This chain links TRBV6-6 with TRBJ2-3, with TRBD2 matching 9 bases. V dropped 0 bases and J dropped 2; count of bases not matched to a gene: 6. This CDR3 is built from 17 residues. Germline-derived CDR1 and CDR2 are MNHNY and SVGAGI (reference sequence). Here the CDR3 DNA reads TGTGCCAGCAGTTACTCCCTGCGGGAGGGGATCACAGATACGCAGTATTTT. Protein sequence: CASSYSLREGITDTQYF.